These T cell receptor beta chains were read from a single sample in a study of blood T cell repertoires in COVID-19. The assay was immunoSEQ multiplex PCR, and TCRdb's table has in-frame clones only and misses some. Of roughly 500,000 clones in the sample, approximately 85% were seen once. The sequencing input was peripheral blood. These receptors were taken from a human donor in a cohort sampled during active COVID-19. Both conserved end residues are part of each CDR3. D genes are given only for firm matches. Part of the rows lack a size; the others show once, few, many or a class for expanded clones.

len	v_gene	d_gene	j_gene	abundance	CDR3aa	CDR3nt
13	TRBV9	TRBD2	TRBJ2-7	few	CASSGTSGNEQYF	TGTGCCAGCAGCGGGACTAGCGGAAACGAGCAGTACTTC
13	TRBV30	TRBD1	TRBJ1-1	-	CAWSRQGGTEAFF	TGTGCCTGGTCAAGACAGGGGGGAACTGAAGCTTTCTTT
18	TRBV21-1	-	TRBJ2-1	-	CASSMHGQIYVSYNEQFF	TGTGCCAGCAGCATGCACGGACAGATCTACGTCTCCTACAATGAGCAGTTCTTC
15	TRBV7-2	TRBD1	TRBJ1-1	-	CASSWTGGLSTEAFF	TGTGCCAGCAGCTGGACAGGGGGCTTATCGACTGAAGCTTTCTTT
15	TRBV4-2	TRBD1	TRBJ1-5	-	CASSQGGQGGQPQHF	TGTGCCAGCAGCCAAGGAGGGCAGGGGGGCCAGCCCCAGCATTTT
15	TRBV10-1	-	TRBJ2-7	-	CASSDFTGSSYEQYF	TGCGCCAGCAGTGACTTTACGGGAAGCTCCTACGAGCAGTACTTC
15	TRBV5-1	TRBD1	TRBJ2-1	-	CASSGDRGGYNEQFF	TGCGCCAGCAGCGGGGACAGGGGCGGCTACAATGAGCAGTTCTTC
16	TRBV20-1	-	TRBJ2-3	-	CSASRRRLDSTDTQYF	TGCAGTGCTAGTCGGCGGCGGCTCGACAGCACAGATACGCAGTATTTT
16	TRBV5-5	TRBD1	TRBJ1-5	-	CASSARLRDSVQPQHF	TGTGCCAGCAGCGCTAGACTCCGGGACAGCGTTCAGCCCCAGCATTTT
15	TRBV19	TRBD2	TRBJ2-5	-	CASRMGGRVGETQYF	TGTGCCAGTAGGATGGGCGGGAGAGTAGGAGAGACCCAGTACTTC
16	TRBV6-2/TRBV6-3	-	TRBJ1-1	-	CASSLRREGTGTEAFF	TGTGCCAGCAGCCTCCGTCGGGAAGGAACGGGGACTGAAGCTTTCTTT
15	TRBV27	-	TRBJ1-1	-	CASSSLTYMNTEAFF	TGTGCCAGCAGTAGCTTGACATATATGAACACTGAAGCTTTCTTT
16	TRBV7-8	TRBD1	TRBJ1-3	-	CASSTRDRGRGNTIYF	TGTGCCAGCAGCACGCGGGACAGGGGACGTGGAAACACCATATATTTT
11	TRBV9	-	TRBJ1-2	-	CASSRDYGYTF	TGTGCCAGCAGCAGAGACTATGGCTACACCTTC
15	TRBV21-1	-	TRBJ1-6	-	CASSRGDRWNSPLHF	TGTGCCAGCAGCAGGGGGGATCGATGGAATTCACCCCTCCACTTT
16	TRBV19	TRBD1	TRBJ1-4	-	CASMDRARSTNEKLFF	TGTGCCAGTATGGACAGGGCCAGGTCTACTAATGAAAAACTGTTTTTT
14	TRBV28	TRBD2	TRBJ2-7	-	CASSPHSGRGEQYF	TGTGCCAGCAGCCCCCATAGCGGGAGAGGAGAGCAGTACTTC
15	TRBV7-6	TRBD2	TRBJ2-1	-	CASSLGLAGYNEQFF	TGTGCCAGCAGCTTAGGACTAGCGGGATACAATGAGCAGTTCTTC
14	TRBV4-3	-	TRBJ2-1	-	CASSQGIQGHEQFF	TGCGCCAGCAGCCAAGGGATACAGGGTCATGAGCAGTTCTTC
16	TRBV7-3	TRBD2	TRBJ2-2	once	CASTPGTSGSGGELFF	TGTGCCAGCACCCCCGGGACTAGCGGAAGTGGCGGGGAGCTGTTTTTT
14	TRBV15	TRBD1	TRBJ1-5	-	CATSSRDRLEPQHF	TGTGCCACCAGCTCACGGGACAGGTTGGAGCCCCAGCATTTT
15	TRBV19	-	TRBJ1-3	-	CASSIGREAGNTIYF	TGTGCCAGTAGCATAGGCCGGGAGGCTGGAAACACCATATATTTT
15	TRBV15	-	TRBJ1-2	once	CATSRDGTSDYGYTF	TGTGCCACCAGCAGAGATGGGACATCGGACTATGGCTACACCTTC
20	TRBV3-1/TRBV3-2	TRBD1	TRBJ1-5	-	CASSRCAQQGAGMLGQPQHF	TGTGCCAGCAGCCGTTGCGCCCAACAGGGGGCGGGTATGCTCGGACAGCCCCAGCATTTT
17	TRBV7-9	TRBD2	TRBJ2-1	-	CASKEDGRPSSYNEQFF	TGTGCCAGCAAAGAAGACGGGAGGCCGAGCTCCTACAATGAGCAGTTCTTC
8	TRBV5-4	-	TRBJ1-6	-	CASSHSHF	TGTGCCAGCAGCCACAGCCACTTT
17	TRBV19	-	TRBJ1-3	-	CASSIDRRGATGNTIYF	TGTGCCAGTAGTATAGATCGGCGGGGGGCGACTGGAAACACCATATATTTT
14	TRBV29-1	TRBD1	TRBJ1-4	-	CSGYDRGANEKLFF	TGCAGCGGTTATGACAGGGGCGCTAATGAAAAACTGTTTTTT
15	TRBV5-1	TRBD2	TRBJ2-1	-	CASSFSSGRGREQFF	TGCGCCAGCAGTTTTTCTAGCGGGAGGGGACGTGAGCAGTTCTTC
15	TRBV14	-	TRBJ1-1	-	CASSQLRGRGTEAFF	TGTGCCAGCAGCCAACTTAGGGGGAGAGGCACTGAAGCTTTCTTT
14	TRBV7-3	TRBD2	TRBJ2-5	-	CASSLTSGKETQYF	TGTGCCAGCAGCTTGACTAGCGGGAAGGAGACCCAGTACTTC
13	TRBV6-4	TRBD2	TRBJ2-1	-	CASAGGLGNEQFF	TGTGCCAGCGCGGGGGGGTTGGGCAATGAGCAGTTCTTC
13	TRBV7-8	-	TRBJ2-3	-	CASSVSPGDTQYF	TGTGCCAGCAGCGTTTCCCCGGGGGATACGCAGTATTTT
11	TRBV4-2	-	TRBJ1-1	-	CASSQEDEAFF	TGTGCCAGCAGCCAGGAGGATGAAGCTTTCTTT
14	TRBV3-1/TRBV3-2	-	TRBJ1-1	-	CASSQTRSNTEAFF	TGTGCCAGCAGCCAAACGAGATCAAACACTGAAGCTTTCTTT
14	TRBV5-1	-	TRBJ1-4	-	CASSLKGLDEKLFF	TGCGCCAGCAGCTTGAAGGGGTTGGATGAAAAACTGTTTTTT
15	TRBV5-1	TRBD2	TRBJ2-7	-	CASSLTSGRADEQYF	TGCGCCAGCAGCCTGACTAGCGGGAGGGCCGACGAGCAGTACTTC
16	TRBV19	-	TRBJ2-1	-	CASSGLREQDYNEQFF	TGTGCCAGTAGTGGACTGCGAGAGCAGGACTACAATGAGCAGTTCTTC
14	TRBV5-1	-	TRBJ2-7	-	CASSLVPTASEQYF	TGCGCCAGCAGCTTGGTTCCGACAGCCTCCGAGCAGTACTTC
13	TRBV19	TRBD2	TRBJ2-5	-	CASRGTRQETQYF	TGTGCCAGTAGAGGGACTAGACAAGAGACCCAGTACTTC